These 32 T cell receptor beta chains share one sample of origin, sequenced in a study of STAT5B mutations in CD4+ large granular lymphocyte leukemia. The method was immunoSEQ multiplex PCR; TCRdb's version includes in-frame clones alone and lacks a portion of them. The sample shows about 34,000 clones, over 65% of them seen only once. The sequenced sample consisted of CD4+ T cells from blood buffy coats. The receptor source for this set is a human donor in good health.

This rearrangement joins TRBV6-1 to TRBJ2-7, with 9 bases matching TRBD1. J was trimmed by 3 bases and V by 1 base; bases with no gene match: 4. Germline loops: CDR1 MNHNS, CDR2 SASEGT. The CDR3 is 15 amino acids. The CDR3: CASSEGDRAVYEQYF. The CDR3 nucleotides read TGTGCCAGCAGTGAAGGGGACAGGGCGGTCTACGAGCAGTACTTC.

V gene TRBV14 combines with J gene TRBJ2-3; 9 nucleotides align to TRBD2. This CDR3 contains 15 residues. V was pared by 4 bases and J by 4 bases, with 6 bases of the junction left unmatched. Germline loops: CDR1 SGHDN, CDR2 FVKESK. CDR3 DNA: TGTGCCAGCAGCCGAAGCGGGGGGTGGGCAGATACGCAGTATTTT. Translated: CASSRSGGWADTQYF.

This clone showed up just a few times. The chain couples TRBV18 to TRBJ1-1; D is undetermined. V lost 2 bases and J 1 base, leaving 8 bases between the germline ends. The length of the CDR3 is 14 residues. Germline V CDR1 and CDR2: KGHSH, LQKENI. The CDR3 region is CASSPFFTNTEAFF. In DNA, the CDR3 is TGTGCCAGCTCACCATTTTTCACGAACACTGAAGCTTTCTTT.

The genes are TRBV4-3 and TRBJ2-1, with D maybe TRBD1 (6 bases). The V gene lost 3 bases and the J gene lost 4 bases, with 16 bases spanning the gap. Germline-derived CDR1 and CDR2 are LGHNA and YSLEER. This CDR3 region has 16 residues. The CDR3: CASSHKRGSQYNEQFF. In DNA form, the CDR3 reads TGCGCCAGCAGCCATAAGAGGGGGTCCCAATACAATGAGCAGTTCTTC.

The gene calls are TRBV10-3 and TRBJ1-6; 9 bases align to TRBD1. Trimming cost V 5 bases and J 7 bases; bases outside gene matches: 6. Germline V gene lookup returns CDR1 ENHRY and CDR2 SYGVKD. This CDR3 is 15 amino acids long. Here the CDR3 reads CAISTGGDRNSPLHF. In DNA form, the CDR3 reads TGTGCCATCAGTACAGGGGGCGATCGAAATTCACCCCTCCACTTT.

The chain carries TRBV9 and TRBJ2-3; D remains ambiguous. CDR3 length equals 13 residues. Germline lookup yields CDR1 SGDLS and CDR2 YYNGEE. V lost 0 bases and J 1 base, leaving 3 bases between the germline ends. The CDR3 bases are TGTGCCAGCAGCGTAGATGGCACAGATACGCAGTATTTT. This gives the protein CASSVDGTDTQYF.

This chain uses TRBV5-8 with TRBJ2-7; 10 bases fit TRBD1. The CDR3 has 14 residues. Trimming removed 5 bases from V and 6 bases from J; junction bases left unmatched: 8. Looked up from germline, CDR1 is SGHTS and CDR2 is YDEGEE. CDR3 region: CASSHRDRGLEQYF. The CDR3 region has the DNA TGTGCCAGCAGTCACCGGGACAGGGGTCTCGAGCAGTACTTC.

V usage is TRBV7-9 and J usage is TRBJ2-2; D gene unclear. V lost 4 bases to trimming and J lost 3 bases, with 15 bases between them. The CDR3 is made up of 16 amino acids. Germline V gene lookup returns CDR1 SEHNR and CDR2 FQNEAQ (reference sequence). The CDR3 loop is CASSSFVNGYTGELFF. DNA for the CDR3: TGTGCCAGCAGCTCTTTCGTTAACGGGTACACCGGGGAGCTGTTTTTT.

J is TRBJ1-2 and V is TRBV18; TRBD1 might be the D (5 bases). The CDR3 consists of 13 residues. Germline values: CDR1 KGHSH, CDR2 LQKENI. V was pared by 3 bases and J by 8 bases, with 13 bases between. Here the CDR3 reads CASSPIGAQGYTF. CDR3 nucleotides: TGTGCCAGCTCACCCATAGGGGCACAGGGCTACACCTTC.

The chain employs TRBV5-1 and TRBJ2-7; 12 bases line up with TRBD2. Germline V lookup: CDR1 SGHRS, CDR2 YFSETQ. The V gene end was trimmed by 4 bases and the J gene end by 0 bases; junction bases not matched to a gene: 8. The CDR3 spans 17 residues. Here the CDR3 reads CASSQGLAGVLSYEQYF. The CDR3 DNA is TGCGCCAGCAGCCAGGGACTAGCGGGCGTCCTCTCCTACGAGCAGTACTTC. Full variable domain (missing parts from reference TRBV5-1 and TRBJ2-7): KAGVTQTPRYLIKTRGQQVTLSCSPISGHRSVSWYQQTPGQGLQFLFEYFSETQRNKGNFPGRFSGRQFSNSRSEMNVSTLELGDSALYLCASSQGLAGVLSYEQYFGPGTRLTVT.

The J gene is TRBJ2-1, the V gene TRBV27, with a possible D match to TRBD2 (6 bases). The germline V gene has CDR1 MNHEY and CDR2 SMNVEV (reference sequence). This CDR3 is 16 amino acids long. The V and J ends lost 2 bases and 0 bases respectively, with 11 bases between them. The CDR3: CASSLGATSSYNEQFF. CDR3 nucleotide sequence: TGTGCCAGCAGTTTAGGAGCGACTAGCTCCTACAATGAGCAGTTCTTC.

This clone was detected a few times. J is TRBJ1-1 and V is TRBV5-4; 8 nucleotides agree with TRBD1. This CDR3 comprises 14 residues. V shed 4 bases and J 1 base; nucleotides not matched to a gene: 3. The germline V gene encodes CDR1 SGHNT and CDR2 YYREEE (reference sequence). The CDR3 here is CASSPRGRNTEAFF. DNA of the CDR3: TGTGCCAGCAGCCCCAGGGGGCGGAACACTGAAGCTTTCTTT.

The V call is TRBV5-1, the J call TRBJ2-3, with D possibly matching TRBD1 (6 bases). V lost 4 bases, J lost 0 bases, and 15 bases lay in between. This CDR3 is 16 amino acids long. Germline CDR1 SGHRS, CDR2 YFSETQ. The CDR3, as DNA: TGCGCCAGCAGCCCTGCGACAGGCCCTAGCACAGATACGCAGTATTTT. It specifies CASSPATGPSTDTQYF.

The chain uses TRBV15 and TRBJ1-4; D may be TRBD1 (6 bases). V lost 0 bases to trimming and J lost 8 bases, with 16 bases between them. CDR3 length: 16 amino acids. Germline CDR1 reads LNHNV; CDR2 reads YYDKDF (reference sequence). CDR3 in amino acids: CATSRDPRRGGEKLFF. In DNA form, the CDR3 reads TGTGCCACCAGCAGAGATCCGCGCAGGGGAGGGGAAAAACTGTTTTTT.

In its sample, this clone was seen once. The chain has TRBV29-1 and TRBJ1-6; the D gene is possibly TRBD1 (6 bases). CDR1 is SQVTM, CDR2 ANQGSEA, per germline. The CDR3 is 14 residues long. Between the trimmed V and J ends, which lost 6 bases and 8 bases, there was a span of 17 bases. The CDR3 nucleotides read TGCAGCGTGACAGGTTGGCAGGGAGATTCACCCCTCCACTTT. Amino acids: CSVTGWQGDSPLHF.

This clone was seen only a few times. The chain is built from TRBV27 and TRBJ1-5; D not resolved. Germline CDR1 is MNHEY and CDR2 is SMNVEV (reference sequence). With 5 bases removed from V and 2 bases from J, the gap between germline ends came to 10 bases. The CDR3 has 14 amino acids. CDR3 loop: CASSRVGGNQPQHF. The CDR3 nucleotides read TGTGCCAGCAGTAGAGTAGGCGGCAATCAGCCCCAGCATTTT.

The genes are TRBV14 and TRBJ1-1, with TRBD1 matching 7 bases. V trimming: 3 bases; J trimming: 11 bases; junction bases outside the gene matches: 9. The germline V gene encodes CDR1 SGHDN and CDR2 FVKESK. This CDR3 has 13 amino acids. CDR3 nucleotide sequence: TGTGCCAGCAGCCAGTCAACAGGGGTGTTGGCTTTCTTT. Its translation is CASSQSTGVLAFF. The full variable domain, with the rest looked up from reference TRBV14 and TRBJ1-1, is EAGVTQFPSHSVIEKGQTVTLRCDPISGHDNLYWYRRVMGKEIKFLLHFVKESKQDESGMPNNRFLAERTGGTYSTLKVQPAELEDSGVYFCASSQSTGVLAFFGQGTRLTVV.

The V and J genes are TRBV25-1 and TRBJ2-7; 8 bases fit TRBD1. The CDR3 is made up of 14 amino acids. V dropped 5 bases and J dropped 2; count of bases not matched to a gene: 5. Germline V gives CDR1 MGHDK, CDR2 SYGVNS. Here the CDR3 DNA reads TGTGCCAGCAGTAGACAGGGGTGGCCCTACGAGCAGTACTTC. Translated, it gives CASSRQGWPYEQYF.

V usage is TRBV27 and J usage is TRBJ1-3, with unresolved D. This CDR3 spans 11 amino acids. Trimming removed 3 bases at V and 8 bases at J, with 5 bases between. CDR1 and CDR2 (germline): MNHEY, SMNVEV (reference sequence). CDR3 region: CASSFEDTIYF. CDR3 bases: TGTGCCAGCAGTTTTGAGGACACCATATATTTT.

The V and J genes are TRBV27 and TRBJ2-1; TRBD2 matches at 11 bases. V lost 1 base to trimming and J lost 7 bases; unmatched junction nucleotides: 3. Germline V gene sequence: CDR1 MNHEY, CDR2 SMNVEV (reference sequence). This CDR3 comprises 15 residues. CDR3 region: CASSLLLAGVNEQFF. CDR3 nucleotides: TGTGCCAGCAGTTTATTACTAGCGGGAGTAAATGAGCAGTTCTTC.

This clone was observed a few times. The rearrangement uses TRBV5-1 and TRBJ2-3, with a tentative D call TRBD1 (5 bases). V lost 4 bases, J lost 0 bases, and 15 bases lay in between. The CDR3 contains 16 residues. Per the germline V gene, CDR1 is SGHRS and CDR2 is YFSETQ. CDR3 sequence: CASSNRQITSTDTQYF. The CDR3 coding sequence is TGCGCCAGCAGCAACCGACAGATTACTAGCACAGATACGCAGTATTTT.

This chain uses TRBV5-1 with TRBJ2-1; TRBD1 aligns across 11 bases. V was pared by 5 bases and J by 3 bases, with 4 bases of the junction left unmatched. Germline CDR1 is SGHRS and CDR2 is YFSETQ. CDR3 length: 15 residues. CDR3 DNA sequence: TGCGCCAGCAGTTACGGGACAGGGGGCTACAATGAGCAGTTCTTC. This sequence encodes CASSYGTGGYNEQFF. Looking up the rest from reference TRBV5-1 and TRBJ2-1 gives the full variable domain: KAGVTQTPRYLIKTRGQQVTLSCSPISGHRSVSWYQQTPGQGLQFLFEYFSETQRNKGNFPGRFSGRQFSNSRSEMNVSTLELGDSALYLCASSYGTGGYNEQFFGPGTRLTVL.

The genes are TRBV7-8 and TRBJ2-7; TRBD1 matches 10 bases. The CDR3 totals 15 residues. Trimming at V came to 5 bases and at J to 4 bases, leaving 8 bases not matched to a gene. The germline V gene has CDR1 SGHVS and CDR2 FQNEAQ. CDR3 in amino acids: CASSISGTGEYEQYF. CDR3 DNA: TGTGCCAGCAGCATTTCTGGGACAGGGGAATACGAGCAGTACTTC. Looking up the rest from reference TRBV7-8 and TRBJ2-7 gives the full variable domain: GAGVSQSPRYKVAKRGQDVALRCDPISGHVSLFWYQQALGQGPEFLTYFQNEAQLDKSGLPSDRFFAERPEGSVSTLKIQRTQQEDSAVYLCASSISGTGEYEQYFGPGTRLTVT.

The chain couples TRBV2 to TRBJ2-5, with D uncertain. The V and J ends lost 4 bases and 2 bases respectively, with 8 bases between them. This CDR3 is 13 amino acids long. Germline CDR1 is SNHLY and CDR2 is FYNNEI. CDR3 bases: TGTGCCAGCAGTGGCAACGGACAAGAGACCCAGTACTTC. This encodes CASSGNGQETQYF.

This sequence joins TRBV6-6 and TRBJ2-3; D gene uncertain. V lost 6 bases and J 4 bases, leaving 8 bases between the germline ends. Germline CDR1 reads MNHNY; CDR2 reads SVGAGI (reference sequence). The length of the CDR3 is 12 residues. The CDR3 nucleotides are TGTGCCAGCAGCTCGTCCTCAGATACGCAGTATTTT. Its protein product is CASSSSSDTQYF.

The V and J genes are TRBV2 and TRBJ2-7; D is uncertain. The V gene lost 4 bases and the J gene lost 2 bases, with 15 bases spanning the gap. CDR1 is SNHLY, CDR2 FYNNEI, per germline. The CDR3 runs to 15 residues. The CDR3: CASSAGTIFTYEQYF. DNA of the CDR3: TGTGCCAGCAGTGCGGGCACCATATTTACCTACGAGCAGTACTTC.

This chain joins TRBV7-2 and TRBJ1-2, with 8 bases lining up with TRBD1. The germline V gene has CDR1 SGHTA and CDR2 FQGNSA. The V and J ends lost 0 bases and 8 bases, in that order; junction bases with no gene match: 8. The CDR3 consists of 15 residues. The CDR3 nucleotides read TGTGCCAGCAGCTTAGCGAAGGCAGGGGGCAACGGCTACACCTTC. This translates into CASSLAKAGGNGYTF.

V usage is TRBV5-1 and J usage is TRBJ2-3; 8 positions agree with TRBD1. Losses at the gene ends were 4 bases for V and 0 bases for J; bases not matched to a gene: 4. The germline gives CDR1 SGHRS, CDR2 YFSETQ. This CDR3 is built from 15 residues. CDR3 bases: TGCGCCAGCAGCACCGGACAGGGCAGCACAGATACGCAGTATTTT. Protein sequence: CASSTGQGSTDTQYF.

The CDR3: CGGAPHSYNEQFF. The CDR3 DNA sequence: TGTGGGGGGGCGCCTCACTCCTACAATGAGCAGTTCTTC. The chain combines TRBV19 with TRBJ2-1; either TRBD1 or TRBD2 may supply D (6 bases each). The V gene's germline CDR1 is LNHDA and CDR2 SQIVND (reference sequence). CDR3 size: 13 residues.

This clone has just one count. The chain combines TRBV6-6 with TRBJ1-2, with no clear D. V was shortened by 0 bases and J by 6 bases, with 11 bases between the two germline ends. Germline loops: CDR1 MNHNY, CDR2 SVGAGI (reference sequence). The CDR3 is made up of 14 amino acids. Written as DNA, the CDR3 is TGTGCCAGCAGTTACTCAGGAGGGAACCATGGCTACACCTTC. It specifies CASSYSGGNHGYTF.

The chain employs TRBV10-3 and TRBJ2-3; D is tentatively TRBD1 or TRBD2 (5 bases each). The V gene's germline CDR1 is ENHRY and CDR2 SYGVKD. The V gene lost 4 bases and the J gene lost 5 bases, with 10 bases spanning the gap. This CDR3 is built from 13 residues. CDR3 in amino acids: CAISGDGVDTQYF. The CDR3 DNA reads TGTGCCATCAGTGGGGACGGGGTAGATACGCAGTATTTT.

This chain links TRBV6-6 with TRBJ2-3; 9 nucleotides agree with TRBD2. Germline values: CDR1 MNHNY, CDR2 SVGAGI (reference sequence). With V trimmed by 0 bases and J by 2 bases, 3 bases remained unmatched. This CDR3 comprises 16 residues. CDR3 sequence reads: CASSYSGGGVTDTQYF. The CDR3 DNA is TGTGCCAGCAGTTACTCGGGCGGGGGGGTCACAGATACGCAGTATTTT.